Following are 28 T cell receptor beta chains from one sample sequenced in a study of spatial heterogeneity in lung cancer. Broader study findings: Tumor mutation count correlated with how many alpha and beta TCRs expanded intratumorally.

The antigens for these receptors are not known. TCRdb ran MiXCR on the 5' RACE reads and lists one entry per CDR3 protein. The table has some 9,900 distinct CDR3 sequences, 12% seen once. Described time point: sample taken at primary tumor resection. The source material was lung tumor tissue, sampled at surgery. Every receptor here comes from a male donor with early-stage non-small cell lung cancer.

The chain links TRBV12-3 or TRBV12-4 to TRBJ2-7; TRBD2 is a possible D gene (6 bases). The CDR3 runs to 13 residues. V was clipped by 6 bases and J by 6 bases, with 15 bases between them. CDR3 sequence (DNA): TGTGCCAGCAGGGCGGGACTTTACCTCGAGCAGTACTTC. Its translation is CASRAGLYLEQYF.

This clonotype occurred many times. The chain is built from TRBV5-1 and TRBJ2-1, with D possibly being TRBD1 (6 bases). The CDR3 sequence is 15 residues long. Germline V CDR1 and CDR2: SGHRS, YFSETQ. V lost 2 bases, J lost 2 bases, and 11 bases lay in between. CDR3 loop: CASSLIGQTYNEQFF. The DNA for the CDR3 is TGCGCCAGCAGCTTAATTGGACAGACCTACAATGAGCAGTTCTTC. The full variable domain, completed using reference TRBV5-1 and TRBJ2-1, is KAGVTQTPRYLIKTRGQQVTLSCSPISGHRSVSWYQQTPGQGLQFLFEYFSETQRNKGNFPGRFSGRQFSNSRSEMNVSTLELGDSALYLCASSLIGQTYNEQFFGPGTRLTVL.

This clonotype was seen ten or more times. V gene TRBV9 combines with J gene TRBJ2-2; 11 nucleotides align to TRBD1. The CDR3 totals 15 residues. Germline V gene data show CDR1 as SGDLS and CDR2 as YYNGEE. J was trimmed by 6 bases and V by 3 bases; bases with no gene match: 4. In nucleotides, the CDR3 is TGTGCCAGCAGCGGGACAGGGGGCTTGCCCGGGGAGCTGTTTTTT. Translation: CASSGTGGLPGELFF.

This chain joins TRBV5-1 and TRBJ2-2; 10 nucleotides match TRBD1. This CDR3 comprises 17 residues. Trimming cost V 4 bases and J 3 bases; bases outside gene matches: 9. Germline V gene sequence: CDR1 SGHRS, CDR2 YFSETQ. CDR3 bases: TGCGCCAGCAGCGAGGGACAGGGGATCCCCTACACCGGGGAGCTGTTTTTT. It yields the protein CASSEGQGIPYTGELFF.

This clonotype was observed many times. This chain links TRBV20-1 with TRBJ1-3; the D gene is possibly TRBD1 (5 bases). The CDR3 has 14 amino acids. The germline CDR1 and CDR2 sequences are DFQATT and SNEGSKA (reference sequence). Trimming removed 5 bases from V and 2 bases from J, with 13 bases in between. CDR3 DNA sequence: TGCAGTGCTTCTAAGGGGATGCCTGGAAACACCATATATTTT. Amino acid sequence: CSASKGMPGNTIYF.

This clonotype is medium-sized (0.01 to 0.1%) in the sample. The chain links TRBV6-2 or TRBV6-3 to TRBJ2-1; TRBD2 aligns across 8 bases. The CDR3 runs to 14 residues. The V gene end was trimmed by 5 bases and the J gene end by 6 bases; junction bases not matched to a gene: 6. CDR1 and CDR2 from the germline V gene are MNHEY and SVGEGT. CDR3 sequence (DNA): TGTGCCAGCAGTGGAGTAGCGGGAATCAATGAGCAGTTCTTC. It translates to CASSGVAGINEQFF.

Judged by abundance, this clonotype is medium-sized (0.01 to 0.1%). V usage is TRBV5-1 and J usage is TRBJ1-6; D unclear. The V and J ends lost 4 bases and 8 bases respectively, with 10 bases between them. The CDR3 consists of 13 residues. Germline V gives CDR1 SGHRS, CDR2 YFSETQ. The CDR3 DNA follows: TGCGCCAGCAGCGGATTGCTAGATTCACCCCTCCACTTT. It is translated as CASSGLLDSPLHF.

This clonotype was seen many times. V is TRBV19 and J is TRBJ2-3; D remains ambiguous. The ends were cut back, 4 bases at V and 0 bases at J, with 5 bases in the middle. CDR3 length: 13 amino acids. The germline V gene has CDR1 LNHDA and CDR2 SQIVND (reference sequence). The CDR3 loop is CASSSFSTDTQYF. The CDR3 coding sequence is TGTGCCAGTAGTAGCTTTAGCACAGATACGCAGTATTTT.

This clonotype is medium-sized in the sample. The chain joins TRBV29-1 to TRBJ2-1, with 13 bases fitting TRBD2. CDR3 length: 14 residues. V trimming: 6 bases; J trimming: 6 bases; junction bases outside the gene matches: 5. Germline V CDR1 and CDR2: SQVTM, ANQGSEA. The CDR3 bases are TGCAGCGTGACGGGACTAGCGGGATTCAATGAGCAGTTCTTC. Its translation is CSVTGLAGFNEQFF.

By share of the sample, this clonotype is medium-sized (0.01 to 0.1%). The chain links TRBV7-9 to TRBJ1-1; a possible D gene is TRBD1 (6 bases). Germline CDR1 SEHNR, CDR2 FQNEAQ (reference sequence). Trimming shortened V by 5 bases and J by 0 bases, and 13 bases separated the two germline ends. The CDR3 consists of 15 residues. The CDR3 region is CASSHGQFMNTEAFF. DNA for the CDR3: TGTGCCAGCAGCCATGGACAGTTCATGAACACTGAAGCTTTCTTT.

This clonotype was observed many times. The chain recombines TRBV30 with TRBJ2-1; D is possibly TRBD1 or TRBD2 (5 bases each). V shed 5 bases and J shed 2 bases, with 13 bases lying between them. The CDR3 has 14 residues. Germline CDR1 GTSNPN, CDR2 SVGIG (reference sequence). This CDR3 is CAWGDGGTYNEQFF. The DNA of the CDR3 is TGTGCCTGGGGGGACGGAGGAACCTACAATGAGCAGTTCTTC.

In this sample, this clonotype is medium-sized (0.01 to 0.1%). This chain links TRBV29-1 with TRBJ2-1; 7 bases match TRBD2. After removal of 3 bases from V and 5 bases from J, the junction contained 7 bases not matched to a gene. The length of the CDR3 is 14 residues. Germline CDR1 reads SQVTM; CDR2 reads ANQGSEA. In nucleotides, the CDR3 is TGCAGCGTTGAGAGGGGTAGCGGGCACAATGAGCAGTTCTTC. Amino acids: CSVERGSGHNEQFF.

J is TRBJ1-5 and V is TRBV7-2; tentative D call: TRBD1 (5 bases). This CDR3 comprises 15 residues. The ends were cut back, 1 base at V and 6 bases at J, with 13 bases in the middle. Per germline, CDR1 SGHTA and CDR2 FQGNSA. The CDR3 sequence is CASSLVGGRIQPQHF. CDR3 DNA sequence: TGTGCCAGCAGCTTAGTGGGGGGAAGGATTCAGCCCCAGCATTTT.

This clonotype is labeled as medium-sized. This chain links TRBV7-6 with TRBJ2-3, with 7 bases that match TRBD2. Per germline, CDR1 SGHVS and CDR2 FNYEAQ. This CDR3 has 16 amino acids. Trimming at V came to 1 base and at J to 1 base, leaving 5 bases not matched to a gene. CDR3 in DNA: TGTGCCAGCAGCTTAGAGGCTAGCGGACGCACAGATACGCAGTATTTT. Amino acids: CASSLEASGRTDTQYF.

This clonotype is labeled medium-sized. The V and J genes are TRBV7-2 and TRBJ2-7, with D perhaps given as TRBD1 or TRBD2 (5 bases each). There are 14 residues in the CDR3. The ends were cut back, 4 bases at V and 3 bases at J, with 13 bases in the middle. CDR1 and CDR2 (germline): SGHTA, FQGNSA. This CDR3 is CASSSGPGNYEQYF. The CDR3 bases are TGTGCCAGCAGCTCGGGACCGGGTAACTACGAGCAGTACTTC.

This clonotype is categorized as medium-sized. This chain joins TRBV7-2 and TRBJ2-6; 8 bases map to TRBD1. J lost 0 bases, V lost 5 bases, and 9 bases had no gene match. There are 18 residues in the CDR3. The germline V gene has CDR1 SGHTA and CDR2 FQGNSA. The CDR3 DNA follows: TGTGCCAGCAGCCTATCGGGACAGGTGTTCTCTGGGGCCAACGTCCTGACTTTC. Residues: CASSLSGQVFSGANVLTF.

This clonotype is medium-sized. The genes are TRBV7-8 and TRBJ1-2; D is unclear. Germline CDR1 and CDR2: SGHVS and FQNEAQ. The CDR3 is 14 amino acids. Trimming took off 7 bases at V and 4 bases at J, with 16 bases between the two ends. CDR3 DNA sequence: TGTGCCAGCACCCCTCGGTCTAGGGCCTATGGCTACACCTTC. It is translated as CASTPRSRAYGYTF.

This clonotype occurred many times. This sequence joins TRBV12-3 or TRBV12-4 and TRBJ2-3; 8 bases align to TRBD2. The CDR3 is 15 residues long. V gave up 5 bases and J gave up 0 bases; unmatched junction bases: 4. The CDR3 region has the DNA TGTGCCAGCAGTCCACTAGCGGAGAGCACAGATACGCAGTATTTT. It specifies CASSPLAESTDTQYF.

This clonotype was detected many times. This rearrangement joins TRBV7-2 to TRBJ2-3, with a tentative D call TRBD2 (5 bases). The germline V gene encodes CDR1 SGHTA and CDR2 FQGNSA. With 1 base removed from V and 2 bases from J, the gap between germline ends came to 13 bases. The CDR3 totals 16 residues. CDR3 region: CASSLVRLSVTDTQYF. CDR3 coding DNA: TGTGCCAGCAGCTTAGTACGACTAAGTGTCACAGATACGCAGTATTTT.

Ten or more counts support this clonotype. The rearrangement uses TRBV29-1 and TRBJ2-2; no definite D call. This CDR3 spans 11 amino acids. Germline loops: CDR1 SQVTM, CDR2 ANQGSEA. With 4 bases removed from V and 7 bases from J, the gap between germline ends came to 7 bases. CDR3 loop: CSVVQLGELFF. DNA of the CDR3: TGCAGCGTTGTGCAGCTCGGGGAGCTGTTTTTT.

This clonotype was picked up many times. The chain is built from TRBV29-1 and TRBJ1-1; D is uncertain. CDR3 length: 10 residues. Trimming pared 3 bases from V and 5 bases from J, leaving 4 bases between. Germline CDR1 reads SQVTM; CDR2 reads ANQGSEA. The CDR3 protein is CSVEGTEAFF. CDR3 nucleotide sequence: TGCAGCGTTGAGGGGACTGAAGCTTTCTTT.

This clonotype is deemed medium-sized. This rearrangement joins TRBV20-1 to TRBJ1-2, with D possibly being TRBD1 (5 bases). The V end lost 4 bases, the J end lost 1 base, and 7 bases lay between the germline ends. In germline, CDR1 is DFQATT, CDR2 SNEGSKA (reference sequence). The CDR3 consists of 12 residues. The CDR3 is CSATTDNYGYTF. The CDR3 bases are TGCAGTGCTACGACAGATAACTATGGCTACACCTTC.

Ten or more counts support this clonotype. The CDR3 DNA follows: TGCAGTGCTAGAGACGCGGGGCTAGCGGGACGGCTGTACCAAGAGACCCAGTACTTC. Translation: CSARDAGLAGRLYQETQYF. The chain joins TRBV20-1 to TRBJ2-5; 9 bases are a match to TRBD2. CDR1 and CDR2 from the germline V gene are DFQATT and SNEGSKA (reference sequence). The CDR3 consists of 19 residues. With V trimmed by 0 bases and J by 0 bases, 14 bases remained unmatched.

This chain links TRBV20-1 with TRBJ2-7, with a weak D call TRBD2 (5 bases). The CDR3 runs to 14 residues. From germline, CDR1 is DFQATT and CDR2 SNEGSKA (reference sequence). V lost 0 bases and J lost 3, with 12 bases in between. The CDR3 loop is CSARDRGADYEQYF. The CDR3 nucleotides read TGCAGTGCTAGAGATCGGGGAGCGGACTACGAGCAGTACTTC.

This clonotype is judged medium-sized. The CDR3 DNA reads TGTGCCAGCAGCTTAAACGGCAGGCAAGAGACCCAGTACTTC. It encodes CASSLNGRQETQYF. The rearrangement joins TRBV7-8 to TRBJ2-5; D unresolved. This CDR3 contains 14 residues. Germline lookup yields CDR1 SGHVS and CDR2 FQNEAQ. Between the trimmed V and J ends, which lost 2 bases and 2 bases, there was a span of 9 bases.

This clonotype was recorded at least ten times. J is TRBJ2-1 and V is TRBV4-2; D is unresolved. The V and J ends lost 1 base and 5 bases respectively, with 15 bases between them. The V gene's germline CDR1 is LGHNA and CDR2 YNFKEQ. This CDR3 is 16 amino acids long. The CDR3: CASSQGPPANHNEQFF. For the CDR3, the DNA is TGTGCCAGCAGCCAAGGCCCCCCAGCGAACCACAATGAGCAGTTCTTC.

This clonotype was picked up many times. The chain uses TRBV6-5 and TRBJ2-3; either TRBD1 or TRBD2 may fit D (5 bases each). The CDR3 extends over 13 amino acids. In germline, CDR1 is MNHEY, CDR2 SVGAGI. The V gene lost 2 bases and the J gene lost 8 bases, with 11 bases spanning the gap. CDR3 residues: CASSYPGTGTQYF. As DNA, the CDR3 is TGTGCCAGCAGTTACCCGGGGACGGGTACGCAGTATTTT.

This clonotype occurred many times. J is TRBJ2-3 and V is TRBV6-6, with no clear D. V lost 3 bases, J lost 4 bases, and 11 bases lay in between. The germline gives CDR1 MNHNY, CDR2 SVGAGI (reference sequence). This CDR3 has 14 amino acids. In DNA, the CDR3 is TGTGCCAGCAGTTATTTTGGTGGGGCAGATACGCAGTATTTT. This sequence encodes CASSYFGGADTQYF.